The 2 T cell receptor beta chains presented below share a single source sample, sequenced in a study of tissue T cells after allogeneic stem cell transplantation. The time point is: mouse harvest day 7 after allogeneic transplant. Each mouse received 10^7 T-cell-depleted marrow cells plus 10^6 splenic CD5+ T cells by tail vein. The data were produced by immunoSEQ multiplex PCR, yet TCRdb's version contains in-frame clones alone and is incomplete. Seen here are around 7,000 clones, 50% to 55% observed once, and the top ten hold around 12%. Material: lymph node tissue. Every receptor here comes from a female BALB/c mouse given C57BL/6 T cells with graft-versus-host disease after an allogeneic hematopoietic cell transplant.

As for this clone: The gene names given are mouse names. The read halts 1 residue ahead of the CDR3 end, with the missing end drawn from the germline J gene. V is TRBV15 and J is TRBJ1-1, with D uncertain. Germline V gives CDR1 SGHND, CDR2 FRSKSL. Trimming pared 6 bases from V and 0 bases from J, leaving 8 bases between. CDR3 length: 13 amino acids. CDR3 amino acids: CASSPNANTEVFF. The sequenced part of the CDR3 DNA is TGTGCCAGCAGCCCCAATGCAAACACAGAAGTCTTC.

Regarding this clone: All gene names here are mouse names. CDR3 amino acids: CASSPPQSSYEQYF. CDR3 bases read: TGTGCCAGCAGCCCCCCCCAGAGCTCCTATGAACAGTAC. This chain connects TRBV4 to TRBJ2-7; D is unclear. The CDR3 is cut off 1 residue early in the read; its end comes from the germline J gene. Trimming cost V 5 bases and J 0 bases, with 11 bases left between them. CDR3 length equals 14 residues. Per the germline V gene, CDR1 is LGHDT and CDR2 is YNNKQL (reference sequence).